The text below deals with one T cell receptor (beta chain). Its antigen is unknown. This specimen belongs to a study of untreated major depressive disorder. Study-wide results and limits: Compared with controls, depressed patients showed more TRBV05-01 (Vbeta 5.1) usage in CD4+ T cells.

CDR1 MNHNS and CDR2 SASEGT come from the germline V gene. The CDR3 runs 17 residues. Trimming took off 3 bases at V and 4 bases at J, with 16 bases between the two ends. Sequencing was performed with immunoSEQ multiplex PCR; in TCRdb, only in-frame clones are kept and a portion is missing. The sample records under 15,000 clones, 80% to 95% being singletons. Sequenced input: CD4+ T cells from PBMCs. V is TRBV6-1 and J is TRBJ1-6; the D gene is possibly TRBD1 (6 bases). This receptor was identified in a man aged 25 to 40 with major depressive disorder. CDR3 amino acids: CASSDIGGLGYNSPLHF. The CDR3 DNA is TGTGCCAGCAGTGATATAGGGGGACTAGGATATAATTCACCCCTCCACTTT.